This is a list of T cell receptor beta chains from one sample in a study of control samples from healthy donors and cancer patients. Assay used: immunoSEQ multiplex PCR; TCRdb lists only in-frame clones, some missing. The table shows tens of thousands of clones, with over 75% occurring only once. Source material: blood. The receptors shown here come from a man aged 45-65 years in good health. Both conserved end residues are part of each CDR3. The order of the fields is D gene, clone size, V gene, J gene, CDR3 DNA, CDR3 protein. D genes are given only for firm matches. Some rows have no size entry. The others give once, few or many, or a class for an expanded clone.

d_gene: .
abundance: .
v_gene: TRBV7-3
j_gene: TRBJ2-1
CDR3nt: TGTGCCAGCAGCTCGGACGCAACCTCCTACAATGAGCAGTTCTTC
CDR3aa: CASSSDATSYNEQFF

d_gene: .
abundance: .
v_gene: TRBV29-1
j_gene: TRBJ1-1
CDR3nt: TGCAGCGTTGAACCCACACAGTGGGAGCCCTCCGGGGACACTGAAGCTTTCTTT
CDR3aa: CSVEPTQWEPSGDTEAFF

d_gene: .
abundance: .
v_gene: TRBV7-9
j_gene: TRBJ1-3
CDR3nt: TGTGCCAGCAGTTTGAACAGACCCTCTGGAAACACCATATATTTT
CDR3aa: CASSLNRPSGNTIYF

d_gene: TRBD1
abundance: .
v_gene: TRBV25-1
j_gene: TRBJ1-4
CDR3nt: TGTGCCAGCAGTGATGGAGTACAGGGGGGTGAAAAACTGTTTTTT
CDR3aa: CASSDGVQGGEKLFF

d_gene: TRBD2
abundance: .
v_gene: TRBV12-5
j_gene: TRBJ2-4
CDR3nt: TGTGCTAGTGGTTTGGCGGTAGCGGGGGGGCCATCCAAAAACATTCAGTACTTC
CDR3aa: CASGLAVAGGPSKNIQYF

d_gene: .
abundance: .
v_gene: TRBV7-9
j_gene: TRBJ2-3
CDR3nt: TGTGCCAGCAGCTGGGGACAGGCCGGGGGGGATACGCAGTATTTT
CDR3aa: CASSWGQAGGDTQYF

d_gene: .
abundance: .
v_gene: TRBV5-6
j_gene: TRBJ2-7
CDR3nt: TGTGCCAGCAGCTTGACGAAACGGGACCGCCTCTACGAGCAGTACTTC
CDR3aa: CASSLTKRDRLYEQYF

d_gene: .
abundance: .
v_gene: TRBV5-1
j_gene: TRBJ2-5
CDR3nt: TGCGCCAGCAGCTTGGGGACAGTACAAGAGACCCAGTACTTC
CDR3aa: CASSLGTVQETQYF

d_gene: .
abundance: .
v_gene: TRBV6-5
j_gene: TRBJ1-2
CDR3nt: TGTGCCAGCAGCCCAGGGTCCTATGGCTACACCTTC
CDR3aa: CASSPGSYGYTF

d_gene: .
abundance: .
v_gene: TRBV7-2
j_gene: TRBJ1-2
CDR3nt: TGTGCCAGCAGCTTAGAGGGTCTTAACTATGGCTACACCTTC
CDR3aa: CASSLEGLNYGYTF

d_gene: .
abundance: .
v_gene: TRBV5-1
j_gene: TRBJ2-1
CDR3nt: TGCGCCAGCAGGAACCTACAGGGATATGAGCAGTTCTTC
CDR3aa: CASRNLQGYEQFF

d_gene: .
abundance: .
v_gene: TRBV7-9
j_gene: TRBJ1-2
CDR3nt: TGTGCCAGCAGCCGGGACACTTATGGCTACACCTTC
CDR3aa: CASSRDTYGYTF

d_gene: .
abundance: .
v_gene: TRBV6-5
j_gene: TRBJ1-5
CDR3nt: TGTGCCAGCAGCCCCCTTTTGGCGAATCAGCCCCAGCATTTT
CDR3aa: CASSPLLANQPQHF

d_gene: TRBD1
abundance: .
v_gene: TRBV5-8
j_gene: TRBJ2-7
CDR3nt: TGTGCCAGCAGCTTGGGACAGGGAATCCTGTACGAGCAGTACTTC
CDR3aa: CASSLGQGILYEQYF

d_gene: TRBD1
abundance: .
v_gene: TRBV4-3
j_gene: TRBJ1-2
CDR3nt: TGCGCCAGCAGCGAAAATCAGGGGGTTGAAGGCTACACCTTC
CDR3aa: CASSENQGVEGYTF

d_gene: TRBD1
abundance: .
v_gene: TRBV7-8
j_gene: TRBJ2-7
CDR3nt: TGTGCCAGCAGTCAAGGGACAGGAACCTACGAGCAGTACTTC
CDR3aa: CASSQGTGTYEQYF

d_gene: .
abundance: .
v_gene: TRBV7-9
j_gene: TRBJ1-4
CDR3nt: TGTGCCAGCAGCCTCCCCCAGACAATAAAACTGTTTTTT
CDR3aa: CASSLPQTIKLFF

d_gene: .
abundance: .
v_gene: TRBV30
j_gene: TRBJ2-3
CDR3nt: TGTGCCTTCCAAACCCTCGGGGATACGCAGTATTTT
CDR3aa: CAFQTLGDTQYF

d_gene: .
abundance: .
v_gene: TRBV7-2
j_gene: TRBJ1-4
CDR3nt: TGTGCCAGCAGCTCAGAGGCTAATGAAAAACTGTTTTTT
CDR3aa: CASSSEANEKLFF

d_gene: TRBD2
abundance: .
v_gene: TRBV29-1
j_gene: TRBJ2-5
CDR3nt: TGCAGCGTTGACCCTAGCGGGGGGGAAGAGACCCAGTACTTC
CDR3aa: CSVDPSGGEETQYF

d_gene: .
abundance: .
v_gene: TRBV27
j_gene: TRBJ2-2
CDR3nt: TGTGCCAGCAGTTCGTCGGCCGGGGAGCTGTTTTTT
CDR3aa: CASSSSAGELFF

d_gene: .
abundance: .
v_gene: TRBV30
j_gene: TRBJ1-3
CDR3nt: TGTGCCTGGAGTATGGGATTGGAGGGTGGAAACACCATATATTTT
CDR3aa: CAWSMGLEGGNTIYF

d_gene: .
abundance: .
v_gene: TRBV2
j_gene: TRBJ1-4
CDR3nt: TGTGCCAGCAGTGTTTTTAATGAAAAACTGTTTTTT
CDR3aa: CASSVFNEKLFF

d_gene: .
abundance: once
v_gene: TRBV5-1
j_gene: TRBJ2-2
CDR3nt: TGCGCCAGCAGCTTGGTAACCGGGACTTTCACCGGGGAGCTGTTTTTT
CDR3aa: CASSLVTGTFTGELFF

d_gene: .
abundance: .
v_gene: TRBV23-1
j_gene: TRBJ1-5
CDR3nt: TGCGCCAGCAGCCGCCCGGGAGAGCTCGATAGCAATCAGCCCCAGCATTTT
CDR3aa: CASSRPGELDSNQPQHF

d_gene: .
abundance: few
v_gene: TRBV6-2/TRBV6-3
j_gene: TRBJ2-6
CDR3nt: TGTGCCAGCAGTTACAGGGGCTGGGGGGCTGGGGCCAACGTCCTGACTTTC
CDR3aa: CASSYRGWGAGANVLTF

d_gene: .
abundance: .
v_gene: TRBV5-1
j_gene: TRBJ2-2
CDR3nt: TGCGCCAGCAGCTTGGATCGGGGCACCGGGGAGCTGTTTTTT
CDR3aa: CASSLDRGTGELFF

d_gene: TRBD1
abundance: once
v_gene: TRBV5-1
j_gene: TRBJ1-2
CDR3nt: TGCGCCAGCAGCTTGGCACAGGGGAATGGCTACACCTTC
CDR3aa: CASSLAQGNGYTF

d_gene: .
abundance: .
v_gene: TRBV12-3/TRBV12-4
j_gene: TRBJ1-5
CDR3nt: TGTGCCAGCAGTTTCGCCGTAGGACAGCCCCAGCATTTT
CDR3aa: CASSFAVGQPQHF

d_gene: TRBD2
abundance: .
v_gene: TRBV12-3/TRBV12-4
j_gene: TRBJ2-1
CDR3nt: TGTGCCAGCAGTTTACTAGCGGGAAATGAGCAGTTCTTC
CDR3aa: CASSLLAGNEQFF

d_gene: TRBD1
abundance: .
v_gene: TRBV11-3
j_gene: TRBJ2-2
CDR3nt: TGTGCCAGCAGCTTGGGACAGGGGGACACCGGGGAGCTGTTTTTT
CDR3aa: CASSLGQGDTGELFF

d_gene: .
abundance: .
v_gene: TRBV5-4
j_gene: TRBJ2-1
CDR3nt: TGTGCCAGCAGCTCCCCTTTTAGCTCCTACAATGAGCAGTTCTTC
CDR3aa: CASSSPFSSYNEQFF

d_gene: .
abundance: .
v_gene: TRBV6-5
j_gene: TRBJ2-7
CDR3nt: TGTGCCAGCAAAAGGGGACTGTACGAGCAGTACTTC
CDR3aa: CASKRGLYEQYF

d_gene: .
abundance: .
v_gene: TRBV27
j_gene: TRBJ1-5
CDR3nt: TGTGCCAGCAGTTTAGCCCAGGGCGCCAATCAGCCCCAGCATTTT
CDR3aa: CASSLAQGANQPQHF

d_gene: TRBD1
abundance: .
v_gene: TRBV6-7
j_gene: TRBJ2-1
CDR3nt: TGTGCCAGCCGGGACAGGGCCCCTCTCCCTAGCTCCTACAATGAGCAGTTCTTC
CDR3aa: CASRDRAPLPSSYNEQFF

d_gene: TRBD2
abundance: .
v_gene: TRBV27
j_gene: TRBJ2-1
CDR3nt: TGTGCCAGTCTACTATTTGGCGGGGGGACCATGACTGAGCAGTTCTTC
CDR3aa: CASLLFGGGTMTEQFF

d_gene: TRBD1
abundance: .
v_gene: TRBV6-4
j_gene: TRBJ1-2
CDR3nt: TGTGCCAGCAGTGCGGACAGGGGCTATGGCTACACCTTC
CDR3aa: CASSADRGYGYTF

d_gene: .
abundance: .
v_gene: TRBV3-1/TRBV3-2
j_gene: TRBJ2-2
CDR3nt: TGTGCCAGCAGCTGGACAACCGGGGAGCTGTTTTTT
CDR3aa: CASSWTTGELFF

d_gene: TRBD1
abundance: .
v_gene: TRBV7-2
j_gene: TRBJ1-3
CDR3nt: TGTGCCAGCAGCTTCCAGGGGGGAGGAAACACCATATATTTT
CDR3aa: CASSFQGGGNTIYF

d_gene: .
abundance: .
v_gene: TRBV20-1
j_gene: TRBJ2-7
CDR3nt: TGCAGTGCTAGTTGGCAGGGCCGCTCCTACGAGCAGTACTTC
CDR3aa: CSASWQGRSYEQYF

d_gene: TRBD1
abundance: .
v_gene: TRBV7-2
j_gene: TRBJ2-1
CDR3nt: TGTGCCAGCAGCTTAGTCGGTGGGGGACAGGGGGCGCGGAATGAGCAGTTCTTC
CDR3aa: CASSLVGGGQGARNEQFF

d_gene: TRBD1
abundance: .
v_gene: TRBV6-4
j_gene: TRBJ1-4
CDR3nt: TGTGCCAGCAGTGACCAACAGGGGGCCTTTGGGACTAATGAAAAACTGTTTTTT
CDR3aa: CASSDQQGAFGTNEKLFF

d_gene: .
abundance: .
v_gene: TRBV7-9
j_gene: TRBJ1-5
CDR3nt: TGTGCCAGCAGCACGGACGGGGTTAATCAGCCCCAGCATTTT
CDR3aa: CASSTDGVNQPQHF

d_gene: TRBD1
abundance: .
v_gene: TRBV2
j_gene: TRBJ2-3
CDR3nt: TGTGCCAGCAGCCGGGACAGGGGGTCGGATACGCAGTATTTT
CDR3aa: CASSRDRGSDTQYF

d_gene: .
abundance: once
v_gene: TRBV5-5
j_gene: TRBJ2-2
CDR3nt: TGTGCCAGCAGCTTGGCCTATGACCAGGGCCCCACCGGGGAGCTGTTTTTT
CDR3aa: CASSLAYDQGPTGELFF

d_gene: TRBD2
abundance: .
v_gene: TRBV6-2/TRBV6-3
j_gene: TRBJ2-5
CDR3nt: TGTGCCAGCAGTTACGTGGGACTACAAGAGACCCAGTACTTC
CDR3aa: CASSYVGLQETQYF

d_gene: TRBD1
abundance: .
v_gene: TRBV2
j_gene: TRBJ1-1
CDR3nt: TGTGCCAGCAGTGACCAATTGTGGACAGGGCAGAAAGCTTTCTTT
CDR3aa: CASSDQLWTGQKAFF

d_gene: .
abundance: .
v_gene: TRBV6-2/TRBV6-3
j_gene: TRBJ2-4
CDR3nt: TGTGCCAGCAGTTACTCTGGGACTCAGTACTTC
CDR3aa: CASSYSGTQYF

d_gene: .
abundance: .
v_gene: TRBV5-6
j_gene: TRBJ1-2
CDR3nt: TGTGCCAGCAACTGGGTCGAGGGCTTCTATGGCTACACCTTC
CDR3aa: CASNWVEGFYGYTF

d_gene: .
abundance: .
v_gene: TRBV27
j_gene: TRBJ2-7
CDR3nt: TGTGCCAGCAGTTCGGGGGGCAACTCCTACGAGCAGTACTTC
CDR3aa: CASSSGGNSYEQYF

d_gene: .
abundance: once
v_gene: TRBV5-5
j_gene: TRBJ1-6
CDR3nt: TGTGCCAGCAGCTTGGGGGGGAATAATCCACCCCTCCACTTT
CDR3aa: CASSLGGNNPPLHF

d_gene: .
abundance: .
v_gene: TRBV7-9
j_gene: TRBJ2-7
CDR3nt: TGTGCCAGCAGCCCGAACCAGGGCTACGAGCAGTACTTC
CDR3aa: CASSPNQGYEQYF

d_gene: TRBD1
abundance: .
v_gene: TRBV4-2
j_gene: TRBJ1-1
CDR3nt: TGTGCCAGCAGCTCACAGGGGTGGGACACTGAAGCTTTCTTT
CDR3aa: CASSSQGWDTEAFF